The 7 T cell receptor beta chains presented below share a single source sample, sequenced in a study of cytomegalovirus exposure and HLA in healthy donors. PCR involved 60 Vbeta and 13 Jbeta primers. Measured with immunoSEQ multiplex PCR; TCRdb has only the in-frame clones, and not every one. The sample has around 100,000 clones; approximately 80% are singletons. The sample comprised PBMCs. The receptors derive from a man between 25 and 39 years old in good health and CMV-seropositive.

J is TRBJ2-7 and V is TRBV28; 8 bases match TRBD2. The CDR3 extends over 15 amino acids. CDR1 and CDR2 from the germline V gene are MDHEN and SYDVKM. Germline trimming cut 5 bases from V and 2 bases from J; bases unmatched to any gene: 8. The chain's CDR3 is CASSPPPGGPYEQYF. The CDR3 region has the DNA TGTGCCAGCAGTCCCCCCCCGGGAGGGCCCTACGAGCAGTACTTC.

The V call is TRBV19, the J call TRBJ2-1; TRBD2 is a possible D gene (5 bases). V was trimmed by 7 bases and J by 0 bases, leaving 16 bases between them. The V gene's germline CDR1 is LNHDA and CDR2 SQIVND (reference sequence). The CDR3 is made up of 16 amino acids. CDR3 coding DNA: TGTGCCAGTACCCCATACGGCGGGCCCTCCTACAATGAGCAGTTCTTC. Translation gives CASTPYGGPSYNEQFF.

The genes are TRBV13 and TRBJ1-3, with 8 nucleotides matching TRBD1. Germline-derived CDR1 and CDR2 are PRHDT and FYEKMQ (reference sequence). This CDR3 has 15 amino acids. J was trimmed by 4 bases and V by 5 bases; bases with no gene match: 7. CDR3 amino acids: CASSRSRGRGNTIYF. The CDR3 DNA reads TGTGCCAGCAGCCGATCCAGGGGGCGGGGAAACACCATATATTTT.

This clone has just a few counts. V and J are TRBV7-2 and TRBJ2-5; TRBD1 matches at 9 bases. V was clipped by 1 base and J by 2 bases; unmatched bases: 2. The CDR3 totals 15 residues. Per germline, CDR1 SGHTA and CDR2 FQGNSA. CDR3 in DNA: TGTGCCAGCAGCTTAGTGGACAGGGGACAAGAGACCCAGTACTTC. Its translation: CASSLVDRGQETQYF.

The chain has TRBV4-3 and TRBJ2-5, with 10 bases fitting TRBD1. The end of the DNA fits TRBJ2-7 better, so the J call may be wrong. Germline V gene lookup returns CDR1 LGHNA and CDR2 YSLEER. CDR3 length equals 14 residues. CDR3 DNA: TGCGCCAGCAGCCTCGGACAGGGGGACTACGAGCAGTACTTC. This codes for CASSLGQGDYEQYF.

This chain connects TRBV28 to TRBJ2-7, with TRBD2 matching 9 bases. V gave up 6 bases and J gave up 4 bases; unmatched junction bases: 13. Germline V gives CDR1 MDHEN, CDR2 SYDVKM. The CDR3 loop spans 16 amino acids. CDR3 residues: CASRSPGLASGYEQYF. For the CDR3, the DNA is TGTGCCAGCAGATCACCGGGACTAGCTTCGGGTTACGAGCAGTACTTC.

This chain uses TRBV27 with TRBJ2-5; tentative D call: TRBD2 (5 bases). CDR3 size: 14 residues. Per the germline V gene, CDR1 is MNHEY and CDR2 is SMNVEV (reference sequence). V shed 6 bases and J shed 4 bases, with 15 bases lying between them. CDR3 region: CASSLFGRGETQYF. The CDR3 DNA reads TGTGCCAGCAGCCTTTTCGGACGGGGAGAGACCCAGTACTTC.